The present entry profiles one T cell receptor beta chain with its context. Its cognate antigen is unknown. The data were taken from a study of T cells in tuberculosis. The study's findings and limits: GMM-specific TCRs were nearer to active tuberculosis alpha repertoires, suggesting expansion.

Generated by immunoSEQ multiplex PCR, the TCRdb table keeps only in-frame clones and is missing some. The sample has roughly 30,000 clones, 90% to 95% seen once. Germline V gene sequence: CDR1 MDHEN, CDR2 SYDVKM. This CDR3 has 16 amino acids. V was clipped by 7 bases and J by 1 base, with 19 bases between them. V and J are TRBV28 and TRBJ1-1; D gene unclear. The clonotype comes from a donor between 5 and 29 years old with latent tuberculosis or without tuberculosis infection. The sample was PBMCs. The CDR3 DNA is TGTGCCAGCACCCCGATTGGGAGCCGAACGAACACTGAAGCTTTCTTT. Protein: CASTPIGSRTNTEAFF.